This entry is about one TCR beta chain. Libraries were prepared by immunoSEQ multiplex PCR; TCRdb keeps only in-frame clonotypes and omits some of them. The sample has tens of thousands of clones, around 90% seen once; the top ten hold 2.4%. This record belongs to a study of T cell responses to AZD1222 COVID-19 vaccine. Whole-study context: Analyses pooled second doses at about 4 or about 12 weeks.

The sequencing here drew on peripheral blood, taken on day 0 of AZD1222 vaccination. The TCR sequence derives from an adult in good health.

CDR3 sequence (DNA): TGTGCCAGCAGCAACGGTCCGTACAGGAACTCCTACGAGCAGTACTTC. Translating gives CASSNGPYRNSYEQYF. The V gene is TRBV3-1 (or the pseudogene TRBV3-2), the J gene TRBJ2-7, with D perhaps TRBD1 (5 bases). The CDR3 sequence is 16 residues long. V was shortened by 5 bases and J by 0 bases, with 17 bases between the two germline ends. Germline V gene lookup returns CDR1 LGHDT and CDR2 YNNKEL (reference sequence).